This T cell receptor (beta chain) was recorded in a study of blood T cell repertoires in COVID-19. Study information: Samples representing acute and convalescent COVID-19 were sourced from the United States, Italy and Spain.

This table comes from immunoSEQ multiplex PCR, and its TCRdb copy is limited to in-frame clones, with some not included. The table has hundreds of thousands of clones, 75% to 85% seen once. The CDR3 extends over 13 amino acids. V lost 5 bases, J lost 4 bases, and 4 bases stayed unmatched. Germline CDR1 and CDR2: SGHAT and FQDESV (reference sequence). Seattle patients were enrolled during active infection and followed longitudinally. The sequenced material came from peripheral blood. This sequence originates from a woman younger than 45 with COVID-19, enrolled during active disease. The chain recombines TRBV11-1 with TRBJ1-1; 7 bases match TRBD1. The CDR3 loop is CASSKDRVTEAFF. For the CDR3, the DNA is TGTGCCAGCAGCAAAGACAGGGTCACTGAAGCTTTCTTT. Filled out from reference TRBV11-1 and TRBJ1-1, the complete variable domain reads EAEVAQSPRYKITEKSQAVAFWCDPISGHATLYWYRQILGQGPELLVQFQDESVVDDSQLPKDRFSAERLKGVDSTLKIQPAELGDSAMYLCASSKDRVTEAFFGQGTRLTVV.